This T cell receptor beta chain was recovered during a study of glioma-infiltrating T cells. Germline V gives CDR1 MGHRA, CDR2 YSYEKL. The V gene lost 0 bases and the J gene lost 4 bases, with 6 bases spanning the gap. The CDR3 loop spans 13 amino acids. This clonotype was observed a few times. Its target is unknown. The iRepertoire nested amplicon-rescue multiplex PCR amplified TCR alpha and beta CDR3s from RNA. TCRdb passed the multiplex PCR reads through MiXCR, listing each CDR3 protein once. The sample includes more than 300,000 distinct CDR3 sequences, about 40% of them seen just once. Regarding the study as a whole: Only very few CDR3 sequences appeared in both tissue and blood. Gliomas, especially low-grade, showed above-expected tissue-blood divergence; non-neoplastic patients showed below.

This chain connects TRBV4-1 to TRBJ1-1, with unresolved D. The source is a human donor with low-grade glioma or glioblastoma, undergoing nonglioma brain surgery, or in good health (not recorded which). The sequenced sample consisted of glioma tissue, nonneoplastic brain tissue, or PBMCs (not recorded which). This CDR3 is CASSQERSTEAFF. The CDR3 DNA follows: TGCGCCAGCAGCCAAGAGAGGTCCACTGAAGCTTTCTTT.